A single sample is the source of the 9 T cell receptor beta chains below, sequenced in a study of blood T cells in healthy people across ages. For the second PCR, which ran for about 6 to 11 cycles, a sample-barcoded 5' primer and a J-beta primer mix were used. TCRdb itself ran the 5' RACE reads through MiXCR, one entry per CDR3 protein. The sample carries about a million distinct CDR3 sequences, roughly 43% recorded once. The sequencing input was blood. The receptors were gathered from a man aged 25 to 45 in good health.

The chain couples TRBV3-1 to TRBJ2-1, with a weak D call TRBD1 (7 bases). This CDR3 has 14 residues. Germline-derived CDR1 and CDR2 are LGHDT and YNNKEL (reference sequence). V was clipped by 7 bases and J by 9 bases, with 19 bases between them. CDR3 in DNA: TGTGCCAGCACGCGATCAGGGGGGTCAACTGAGCAGTTCTTC. It yields the protein CASTRSGGSTEQFF.

The rearrangement uses TRBV5-1 and TRBJ1-2; a weak D match, TRBD1 (6 bases). Looked up from germline, CDR1 is SGHRS and CDR2 is YFSETQ. V lost 0 bases and J 1 base, leaving 10 bases between the germline ends. The CDR3 spans 15 residues. This CDR3 is CASSLGTADNYGYTF. CDR3 sequence (DNA): TGCGCCAGCAGCTTGGGGACAGCGGATAACTATGGCTACACCTTC. Looking up the rest from reference TRBV5-1 and TRBJ1-2 gives the full variable domain: KAGVTQTPRYLIKTRGQQVTLSCSPISGHRSVSWYQQTPGQGLQFLFEYFSETQRNKGNFPGRFSGRQFSNSRSEMNVSTLELGDSALYLCASSLGTADNYGYTFGSGTRLTVV.

In this sample, this clonotype turned up a few times. The genes are TRBV27 and TRBJ2-7; 7 bases fit TRBD1. This CDR3 has 13 residues. Looked up from germline, CDR1 is MNHEY and CDR2 is SMNVEV (reference sequence). Losses at the gene ends were 6 bases for V and 4 bases for J; bases not matched to a gene: 6. CDR3 residues: CASRHDRDYEQYF. The CDR3 nucleotides read TGTGCCAGCAGGCATGACAGGGATTACGAGCAGTACTTC.

This chain joins TRBV7-9 and TRBJ1-2, with a tentative D call TRBD1 (6 bases). Trimming removed 10 bases from V and 5 bases from J, with 14 bases in between. Germline loops: CDR1 SEHNR, CDR2 FQNEAQ (reference sequence). The CDR3 totals 12 residues. The CDR3 loop is CATYNRVYGYTF. The CDR3 DNA reads as TGTGCCACCTACAACAGGGTTTATGGCTACACCTTC.

The DNA of the CDR3 is TGTGCCAGCAGTTTTGAGAGGTACGAGCAGTACTTC. This codes for CASSFERYEQYF. This rearrangement joins TRBV28 to TRBJ2-7, with D uncertain. The CDR3 has 12 amino acids. CDR1 and CDR2 from the germline V gene are MDHEN and SYDVKM. V was cut by 3 bases and J by 4 bases, with 7 bases left in between.

The chain combines TRBV6-6 with TRBJ1-4; D is unresolved. The germline V and J ends were trimmed by 6 bases and 10 bases, with 15 bases remaining between them. The CDR3 contains 13 residues. CDR1 and CDR2 (germline): MNHNY, SVGAGI (reference sequence). This CDR3 reads CASRNHGTAKLFF. The CDR3 coding sequence is TGTGCCAGCAGAAACCACGGCACGGCAAAACTGTTTTTT.

The chain joins TRBV29-1 to TRBJ2-1; D assignment may be TRBD1 or TRBD2 (5 bases each). V lost 5 bases, J lost 0 bases, and 17 bases lay in between. This CDR3 has 16 amino acids. CDR1 SQVTM and CDR2 ANQGSEA come from the germline V gene. The DNA for the CDR3 is TGCAGCGTTAGAGGCTCCCGGGACCACTCCTACAATGAGCAGTTCTTC. Translation: CSVRGSRDHSYNEQFF.

This sequence joins TRBV4-3 and TRBJ2-7, with D hard to call. CDR3 length: 15 amino acids. V was shortened by 0 bases and J by 0 bases, with 9 bases between the two germline ends. Germline V gene sequence: CDR1 LGHNA, CDR2 YSLEER. The CDR3 bases are TGCGCCAGCAGCCAAGATTTCCTCAGCTCCTACGAGCAGTACTTC. Translating it yields CASSQDFLSSYEQYF.

V is TRBV2 and J is TRBJ1-5; D is perhaps TRBD1 (5 bases). The CDR3 is made up of 15 amino acids. CDR1 SNHLY and CDR2 FYNNEI come from the germline V gene. V gave up 4 bases and J gave up 4 bases, with 14 bases separating them. CDR3 in DNA: TGTGCCAGCAGTGTGGGACCTTACGGTAATCAGCCCCAGCATTTT. Its translation: CASSVGPYGNQPQHF.